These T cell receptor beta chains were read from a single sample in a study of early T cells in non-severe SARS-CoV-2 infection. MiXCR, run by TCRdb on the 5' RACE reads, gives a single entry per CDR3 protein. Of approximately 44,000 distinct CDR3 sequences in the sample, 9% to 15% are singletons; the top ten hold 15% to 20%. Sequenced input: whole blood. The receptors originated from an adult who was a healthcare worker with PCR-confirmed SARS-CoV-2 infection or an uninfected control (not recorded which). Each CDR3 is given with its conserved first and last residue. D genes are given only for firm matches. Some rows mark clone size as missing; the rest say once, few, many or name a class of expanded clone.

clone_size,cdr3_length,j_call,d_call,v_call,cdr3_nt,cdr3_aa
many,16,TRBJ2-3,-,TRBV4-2,TGTGCCAGCAGCCAAGAAAGCTTCCCCCGCACAGATACGCAGTATTTT,CASSQESFPRTDTQYF
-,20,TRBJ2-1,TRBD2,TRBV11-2,TGTGCCAGCAGCTCATCAACATCTACTAGCGGGGCAAGCTCCTACAATGAGCAGTTCTTC,CASSSSTSTSGASSYNEQFF
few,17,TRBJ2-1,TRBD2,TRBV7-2,TGTGCCAGCAGCTCCCAACCCTGGACTAGCGGGGGTAATGAGCAGTTCTTC,CASSSQPWTSGGNEQFF
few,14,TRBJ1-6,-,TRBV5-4,TGTGCCAGCAGCTTGGGAGGGACAAATTCACCCCTCCACTTT,CASSLGGTNSPLHF
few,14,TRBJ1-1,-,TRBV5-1,TGCGCCAGCAGCTTGGGAGGGACGAACACTGAAGCTTTCTTT,CASSLGGTNTEAFF
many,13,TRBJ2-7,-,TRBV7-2,TGTGCCAGCAGCTTAGGGCGGCAATACGAGCAGTACTTC,CASSLGRQYEQYF
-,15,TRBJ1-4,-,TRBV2,TGTGCCAGCAGTCAGGGGCTCGCGGCTAATGAAAAACTGTTTTTT,CASSQGLAANEKLFF
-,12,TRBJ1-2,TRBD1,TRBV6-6,TGTGCCATTACCGGGACAGGGAGTGGCTACACCTTC,CAITGTGSGYTF
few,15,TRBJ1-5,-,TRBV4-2,TGTGCCAGCAGCCAAGCTAAGACCAGCAATCAGCCCCAGCATTTT,CASSQAKTSNQPQHF
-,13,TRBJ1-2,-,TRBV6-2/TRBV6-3,TGTGCCAGCAGTGGCCGGGTGGATCATGGCTACACCTTC,CASSGRVDHGYTF
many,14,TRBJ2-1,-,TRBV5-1,TGCGCCAGCAGCTTCCTCGGCGGATACAATGAGCAGTTCTTC,CASSFLGGYNEQFF
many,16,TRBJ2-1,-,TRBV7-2,TGTGCCAGCAGCTTAGGGGCGGGCAGGGTAGGCAGTGAGCAGTTCTTC,CASSLGAGRVGSEQFF
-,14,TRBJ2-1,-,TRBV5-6,TGTGCCAGCAGCTCTCCCATAACCCTCGATGAGCAGTTCTTC,CASSSPITLDEQFF
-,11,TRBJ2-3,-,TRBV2,TGTGCCAGCACCCGCACAGATACGCAGTATTTT,CASTRTDTQYF
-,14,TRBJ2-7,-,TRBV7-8,TGTGCCAGCAGCTTAGCAGGGTTCTTCGACGAGCAGTACTTC,CASSLAGFFDEQYF
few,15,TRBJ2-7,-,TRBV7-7,TGTGCTAGCAGTCCCTCATTGGACCATTCCTACGAGCAGTACTTC,CASSPSLDHSYEQYF
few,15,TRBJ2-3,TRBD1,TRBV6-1,TGTGCCAGCAGAACTGACAGGGGGAGCACAGATACGCAGTATTTT,CASRTDRGSTDTQYF
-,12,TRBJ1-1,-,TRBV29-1,TGCAGCGTCCCGGGAACGAACACTGAAGCTTTCTTT,CSVPGTNTEAFF
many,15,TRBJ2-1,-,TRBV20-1,TGCAGTGCTAGGGGACCGGCCCCCACAAAGAATGAGCAGTTCTTC,CSARGPAPTKNEQFF
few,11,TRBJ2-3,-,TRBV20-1,TGCAGTGCTAGAGATTTGGATACGCAGTATTTT,CSARDLDTQYF
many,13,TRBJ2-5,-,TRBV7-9,TGTGCCAGCAGCCCTGACAGCCAAGAGACCCAGTACTTC,CASSPDSQETQYF
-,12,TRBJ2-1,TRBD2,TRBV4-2,TGTGCCAGCAGCCGGGGGGGCAATGAGCAGTTCTTC,CASSRGGNEQFF
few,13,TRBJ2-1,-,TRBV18,TGTGCCAGCTCACCGCCCGGGGGTTCGGTTAAGTTCTTC,CASSPPGGSVKFF
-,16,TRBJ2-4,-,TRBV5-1,TGCGCCAGCAGCTTGGAGGCTTCCCGAGCCAAAAACATTCAGTACTTC,CASSLEASRAKNIQYF
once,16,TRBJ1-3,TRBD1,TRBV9,TGTGCCAGCAGCCCGTTCTCAGGGGGATCTGAAAACACCATATATTTT,CASSPFSGGSENTIYF
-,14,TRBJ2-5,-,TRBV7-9,TGTGCCAGCAGCTTACGTAGGACCGAAGAGACCCAGTACTTC,CASSLRRTEETQYF